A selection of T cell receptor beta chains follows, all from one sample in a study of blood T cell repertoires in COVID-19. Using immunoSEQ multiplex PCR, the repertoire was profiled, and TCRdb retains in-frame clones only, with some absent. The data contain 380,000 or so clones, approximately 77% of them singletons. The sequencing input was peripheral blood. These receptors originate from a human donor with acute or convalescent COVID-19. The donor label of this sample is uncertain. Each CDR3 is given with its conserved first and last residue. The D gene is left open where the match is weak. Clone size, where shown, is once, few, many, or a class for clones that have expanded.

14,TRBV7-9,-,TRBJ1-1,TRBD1,CASSPGQANTEAFF,TGTGCCAGCAGCCCAGGACAGGCGAACACTGAAGCTTTCTTT
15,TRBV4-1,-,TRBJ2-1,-,CASSQDNLGDNEQFF,TGCGCCAGCAGCCAAGATAACTTAGGGGACAATGAGCAGTTCTTC
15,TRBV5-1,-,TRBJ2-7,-,CASSLGSGPPYEQYF,TGCGCCAGCAGCTTGGGCAGCGGCCCACCCTACGAGCAGTACTTC
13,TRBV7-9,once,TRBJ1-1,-,CASSSRGNTEAFF,TGTGCCAGCAGCTCGCGGGGCAACACTGAAGCTTTCTTT
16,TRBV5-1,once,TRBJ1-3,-,CASSPDTGSSGNTIYF,TGCGCCAGCAGCCCCGACACAGGGAGCTCTGGAAACACCATATATTTT
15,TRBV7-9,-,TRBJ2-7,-,CASSLSFGQGYEQYF,TGTGCCAGCAGCTTAAGCTTCGGGCAGGGCTACGAGCAGTACTTC
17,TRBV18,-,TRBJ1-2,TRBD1,CASSPLPSQGNDYGYTF,TGTGCCAGCTCACCATTGCCCTCACAGGGGAACGACTATGGCTACACCTTC
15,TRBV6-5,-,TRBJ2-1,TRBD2,CASSKLAGGYNEQFF,TGTGCCAGCAGTAAACTAGCGGGAGGTTATAATGAGCAGTTCTTC
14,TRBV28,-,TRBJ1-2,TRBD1,CASTFAGTAYGYTF,TGTGCCAGCACTTTCGCCGGGACAGCCTATGGCTACACCTTC
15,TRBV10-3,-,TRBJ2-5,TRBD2,CAISDPAGSQETQYF,TGTGCCATCAGTGACCCAGCGGGGAGCCAAGAGACCCAGTACTTC
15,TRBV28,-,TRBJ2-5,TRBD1,CASSAQGVGQETQYF,TGTGCCAGCAGTGCTCAGGGGGTGGGCCAAGAGACCCAGTACTTC
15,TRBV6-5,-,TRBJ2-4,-,CASSSGHLAKNIQYF,TGTGCCAGCAGTTCGGGACACTTAGCCAAAAACATTCAGTACTTC
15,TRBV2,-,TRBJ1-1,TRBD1,CASSTRQGGNTEAFF,TGTGCCAGCAGTACCCGACAGGGTGGGAACACTGAAGCTTTCTTT
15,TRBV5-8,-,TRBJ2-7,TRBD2,CASSSGTSGPNEQYF,TGTGCCAGCAGCTCCGGGACTAGCGGGCCCAACGAGCAGTACTTC
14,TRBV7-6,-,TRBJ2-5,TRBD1,CASSLGTEEETQYF,TGTGCCAGCAGCCTCGGGACAGAGGAGGAGACCCAGTACTTC
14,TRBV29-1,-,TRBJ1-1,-,CSVEDPYGNTEAFF,TGCAGCGTTGAAGATCCATACGGGAACACTGAAGCTTTCTTT
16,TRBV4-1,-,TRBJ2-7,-,CASSQGPSRSSYEQYF,TGCGCCAGCAGCCAAGGGCCTAGCAGGAGCTCCTACGAGCAGTACTTC
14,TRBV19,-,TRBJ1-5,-,CASSIQGRVQPQHF,TGTGCCAGTAGTATACAGGGTAGGGTTCAGCCCCAGCATTTT
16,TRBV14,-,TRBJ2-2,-,CASSQGPARATGELFF,TGTGCCAGCAGCCAAGGGCCCGCGCGGGCCACCGGGGAGCTGTTTTTT
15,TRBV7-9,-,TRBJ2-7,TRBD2,CASSHGTSKTYEQYF,TGTGCCAGCAGCCACGGGACTAGCAAGACGTACGAGCAGTACTTC
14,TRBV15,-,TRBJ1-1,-,CATSRDIGGTEAFF,TGTGCCACCAGCAGAGATATCGGAGGAACTGAAGCTTTCTTT
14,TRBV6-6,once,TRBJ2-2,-,CASSYSSDTGELFF,TGTGCCAGCAGTTACTCGTCAGACACCGGGGAGCTGTTTTTT
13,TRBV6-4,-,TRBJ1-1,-,CASKSYDMAEAFF,TGTGCCAGCAAGTCATACGACATGGCAGAAGCTTTCTTT
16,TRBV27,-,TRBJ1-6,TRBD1,CASSGTGYSVGSPLHF,TGTGCCAGCAGTGGGACAGGGTATAGCGTTGGATCACCCCTCCACTTT
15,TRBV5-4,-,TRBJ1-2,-,CASSLEAGADYGYTF,TGTGCCAGCAGCTTGGAGGCAGGGGCGGACTATGGCTACACCTTC
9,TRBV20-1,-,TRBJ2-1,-,CSAGSKQFF,TGCAGTGCCGGGTCGAAGCAGTTCTTC
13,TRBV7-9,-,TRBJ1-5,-,CAVSGDSNQPQHF,TGTGCCGTTTCAGGGGATAGCAATCAGCCCCAGCATTTT
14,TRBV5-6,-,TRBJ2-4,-,CASSLGNRKDIQYF,TGTGCCAGCAGCTTGGGGAACAGGAAGGACATTCAGTACTTC
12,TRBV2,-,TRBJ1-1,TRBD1,CASGTGVTEAFF,TGTGCCAGCGGAACAGGGGTCACTGAAGCTTTCTTT
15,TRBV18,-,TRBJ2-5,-,CASSPSLTKRETQYF,TGTGCCAGCTCACCATCTTTGACAAAAAGGGAGACCCAGTACTTC
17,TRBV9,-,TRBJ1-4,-,CASSVGKGNPTNEKLFF,TGTGCCAGCAGCGTAGGAAAGGGGAACCCAACTAATGAAAAACTGTTTTTT
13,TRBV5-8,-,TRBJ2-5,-,CASSLRHTETQYF,TGTGCCAGCAGCTTGCGCCATACTGAGACCCAGTACTTC
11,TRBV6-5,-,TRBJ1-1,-,CASGQNTEAFF,TGTGCCAGCGGACAGAACACTGAAGCTTTCTTT